This T cell receptor (beta chain) derives from a study of blood T cell repertoires in COVID-19. Repertoires were generated with immunoSEQ multiplex PCR, while TCRdb's copy carries only in-frame clones and drops some. Found here are 250,000 to 400,000 clones, around 88% of them singletons; the top ten hold approximately 1.6%. Germline V lookup: CDR1 SGDLS, CDR2 YYNGEE. The CDR3 contains 14 residues. V trimming: 4 bases; J trimming: 8 bases; junction bases outside the gene matches: 4. This sequence originates from a woman aged 25 to 45 with COVID-19, enrolled during active disease. The sequenced sample was peripheral blood. The rearrangement joins TRBV9 to TRBJ1-6, with TRBD1 matching over 9 bases. This chain's CDR3 is CASSSGTGYSPLHF. CDR3 in DNA: TGTGCCAGCAGCTCCGGGACAGGGTATTCACCCCTCCACTTT.